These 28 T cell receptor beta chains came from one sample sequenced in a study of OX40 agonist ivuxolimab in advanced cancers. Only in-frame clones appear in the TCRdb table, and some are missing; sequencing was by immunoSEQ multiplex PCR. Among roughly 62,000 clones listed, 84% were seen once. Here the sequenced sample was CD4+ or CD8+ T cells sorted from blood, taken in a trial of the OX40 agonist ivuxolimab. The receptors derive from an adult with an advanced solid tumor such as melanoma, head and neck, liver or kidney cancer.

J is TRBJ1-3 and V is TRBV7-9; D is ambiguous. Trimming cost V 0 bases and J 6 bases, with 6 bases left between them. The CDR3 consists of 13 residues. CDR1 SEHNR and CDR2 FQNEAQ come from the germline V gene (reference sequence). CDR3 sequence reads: CASSLAAENTIYF. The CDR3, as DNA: TGTGCCAGCAGCTTAGCGGCGGAAAACACCATATATTTT.

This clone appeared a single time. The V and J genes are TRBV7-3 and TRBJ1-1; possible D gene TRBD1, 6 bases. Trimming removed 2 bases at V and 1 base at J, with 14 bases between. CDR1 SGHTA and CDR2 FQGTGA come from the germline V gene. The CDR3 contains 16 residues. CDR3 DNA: TGTGCCAGCAGCTTACAAGCTGGGACAAAGAACACTGAAGCTTTCTTT. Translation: CASSLQAGTKNTEAFF. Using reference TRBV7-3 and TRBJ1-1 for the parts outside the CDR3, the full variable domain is GAGVSQTPSNKVTEKGKYVELRCDPISGHTALYWYRQSLGQGPEFLIYFQGTGAADDSGLPNDRFFAVRPEGSVSTLKIQRTERGDSAVYLCASSLQAGTKNTEAFFGQGTRLTVV.

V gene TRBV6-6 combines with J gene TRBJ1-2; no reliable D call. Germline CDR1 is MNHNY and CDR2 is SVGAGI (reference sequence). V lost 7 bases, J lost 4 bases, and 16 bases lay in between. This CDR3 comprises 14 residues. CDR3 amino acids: CASTPPGTTYGYTF. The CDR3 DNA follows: TGTGCCAGCACCCCCCCGGGTACGACCTATGGCTACACCTTC.

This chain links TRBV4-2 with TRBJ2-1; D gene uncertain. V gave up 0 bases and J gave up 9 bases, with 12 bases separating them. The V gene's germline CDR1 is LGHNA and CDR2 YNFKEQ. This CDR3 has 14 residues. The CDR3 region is CASSQDPASTEQFF. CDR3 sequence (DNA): TGTGCCAGCAGCCAAGATCCAGCATCCACTGAGCAGTTCTTC.

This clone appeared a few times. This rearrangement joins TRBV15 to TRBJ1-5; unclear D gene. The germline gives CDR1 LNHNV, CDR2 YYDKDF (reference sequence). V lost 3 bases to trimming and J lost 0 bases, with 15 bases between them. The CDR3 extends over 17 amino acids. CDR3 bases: TGTGCCACCAGCAGTACGTCCTCGGCCTATAGCAATCAGCCCCAGCATTTT. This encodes CATSSTSSAYSNQPQHF.

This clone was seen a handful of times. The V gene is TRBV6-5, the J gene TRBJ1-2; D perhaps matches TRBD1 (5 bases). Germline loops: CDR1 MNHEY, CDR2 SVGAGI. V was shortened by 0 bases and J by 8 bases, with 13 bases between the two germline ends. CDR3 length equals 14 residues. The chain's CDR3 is CASSYSGGVGGYTF. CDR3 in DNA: TGTGCCAGCAGTTACTCGGGGGGGGTTGGAGGCTACACCTTC.

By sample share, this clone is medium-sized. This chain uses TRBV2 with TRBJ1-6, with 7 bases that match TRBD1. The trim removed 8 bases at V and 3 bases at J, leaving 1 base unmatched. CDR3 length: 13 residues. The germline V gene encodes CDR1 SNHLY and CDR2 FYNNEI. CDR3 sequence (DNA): TGTGCCAGCGGGACAGACTATAATTCACCCCTCCACTTT. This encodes CASGTDYNSPLHF. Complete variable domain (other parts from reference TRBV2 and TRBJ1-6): EPEVTQTPSHQVTQMGQEVILRCVPISNHLYFYWYRQILGQKVEFLVSFYNNEISEKSEIFDDQFSVERPDGSNFTLKIRSTKLEDSAMYFCASGTDYNSPLHFGNGTRLTVT.

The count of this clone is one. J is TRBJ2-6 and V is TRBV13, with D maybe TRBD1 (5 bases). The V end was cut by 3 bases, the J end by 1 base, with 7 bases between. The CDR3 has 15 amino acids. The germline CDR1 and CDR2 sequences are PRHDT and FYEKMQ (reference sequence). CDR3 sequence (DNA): TGTGCCAGCAGCTTCAGGGTTTCTGGGGCCAACGTCCTGACTTTC. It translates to CASSFRVSGANVLTF.

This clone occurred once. The CDR3 DNA is TGTGCCAGCAGCTTAGAACCAGAACCCTCCTCCTACGAGCAGTACTTC. Translated: CASSLEPEPSSYEQYF. The V and J genes are TRBV7-2 and TRBJ2-7; no clear D gene. The CDR3 loop spans 16 amino acids. The V end was cut by 1 base, the J end by 0 bases, with 13 bases between. Germline V lookup: CDR1 SGHTA, CDR2 FQGNSA.

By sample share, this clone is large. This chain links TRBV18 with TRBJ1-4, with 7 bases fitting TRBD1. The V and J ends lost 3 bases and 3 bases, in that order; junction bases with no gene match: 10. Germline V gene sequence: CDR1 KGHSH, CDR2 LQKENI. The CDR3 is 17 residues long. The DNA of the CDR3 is TGTGCCAGCTCACCGACAATCAGGGGGGCGGCTAATGAAAAACTGTTTTTT. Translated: CASSPTIRGAANEKLFF.

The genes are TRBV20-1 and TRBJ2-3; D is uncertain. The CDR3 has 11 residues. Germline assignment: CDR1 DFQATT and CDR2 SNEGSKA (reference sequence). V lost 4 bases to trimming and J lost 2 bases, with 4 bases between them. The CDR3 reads CSAIYTDTQYF. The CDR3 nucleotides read TGCAGTGCTATATACACAGATACGCAGTATTTT.

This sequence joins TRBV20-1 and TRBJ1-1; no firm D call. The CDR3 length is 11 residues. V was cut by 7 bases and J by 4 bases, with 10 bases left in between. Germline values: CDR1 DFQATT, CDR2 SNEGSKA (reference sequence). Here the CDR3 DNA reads TGCAGTGAACTGGGGATCACTGAAGCTTTCTTT. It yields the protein CSELGITEAFF.

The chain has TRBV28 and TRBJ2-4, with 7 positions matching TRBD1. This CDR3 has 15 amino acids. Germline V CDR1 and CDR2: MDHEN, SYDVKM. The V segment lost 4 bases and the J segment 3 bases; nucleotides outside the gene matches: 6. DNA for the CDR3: TGTGCCAGCAGTTCCAAGACAGGGCGCAAAAACATTCAGTACTTC. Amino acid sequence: CASSSKTGRKNIQYF. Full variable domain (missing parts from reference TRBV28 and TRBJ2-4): DVKVTQSSRYLVKRTGEKVFLECVQDMDHENMFWYRQDPGLGLRLIYFSYDVKMKEKGDIPEGYSVSREKKERFSLILESASTNQTSMYLCASSSKTGRKNIQYFGAGTRLSVL.

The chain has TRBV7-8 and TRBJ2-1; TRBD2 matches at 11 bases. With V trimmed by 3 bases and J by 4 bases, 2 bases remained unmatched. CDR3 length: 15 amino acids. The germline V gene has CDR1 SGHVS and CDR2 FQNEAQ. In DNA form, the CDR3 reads TGTGCCAGCAGCTTCGGGACTAGCGGTTACAATGAGCAGTTCTTC. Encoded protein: CASSFGTSGYNEQFF.

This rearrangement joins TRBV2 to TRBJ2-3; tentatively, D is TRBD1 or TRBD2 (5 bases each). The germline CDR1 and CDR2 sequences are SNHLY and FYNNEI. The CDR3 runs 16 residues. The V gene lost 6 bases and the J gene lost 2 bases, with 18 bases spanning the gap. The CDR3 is CASRRGVPGVTDTQYF. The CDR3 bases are TGTGCCAGCAGGAGGGGAGTCCCTGGGGTCACAGATACGCAGTATTTT.

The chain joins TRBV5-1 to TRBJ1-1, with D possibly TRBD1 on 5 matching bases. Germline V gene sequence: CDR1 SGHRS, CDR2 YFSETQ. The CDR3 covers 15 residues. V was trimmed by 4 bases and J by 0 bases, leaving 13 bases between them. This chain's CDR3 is CASSAGATMNTEAFF. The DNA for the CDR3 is TGCGCCAGCAGCGCCGGGGCCACCATGAACACTGAAGCTTTCTTT.

CDR3 loop: CASSAYYEQYF. CDR3 coding DNA: TGTGCCAGCAGCGCTTACTACGAGCAGTACTTC. The V and J genes are TRBV7-2 and TRBJ2-7; D gene uncertain. V gave up 5 bases and J gave up 3 bases, with 5 bases separating them. The CDR3 loop spans 11 amino acids. The V gene's germline CDR1 is SGHTA and CDR2 FQGNSA.

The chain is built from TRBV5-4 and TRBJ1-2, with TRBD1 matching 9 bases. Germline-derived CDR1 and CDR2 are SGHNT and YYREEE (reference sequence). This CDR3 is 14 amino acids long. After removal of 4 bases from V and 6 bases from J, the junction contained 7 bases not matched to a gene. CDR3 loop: CASSLGQGGDGYTF. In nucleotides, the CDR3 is TGTGCCAGCAGCCTGGGACAGGGCGGGGATGGCTACACCTTC.

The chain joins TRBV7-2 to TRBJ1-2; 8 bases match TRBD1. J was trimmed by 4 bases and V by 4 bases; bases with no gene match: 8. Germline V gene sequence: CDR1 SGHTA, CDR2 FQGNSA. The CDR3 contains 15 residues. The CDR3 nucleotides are TGTGCCAGCAGCTCCCGGACAGGGAGTGGCTATGGCTACACCTTC. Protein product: CASSSRTGSGYGYTF. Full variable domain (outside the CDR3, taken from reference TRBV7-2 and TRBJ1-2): GAGVSQSPSNKVTEKGKDVELRCDPISGHTALYWYRQSLGQGLEFLIYFQGNSAPDKSGLPSDRFSAERTGGSVSTLTIQRTQQEDSAVYLCASSSRTGSGYGYTFGSGTRLTVV.

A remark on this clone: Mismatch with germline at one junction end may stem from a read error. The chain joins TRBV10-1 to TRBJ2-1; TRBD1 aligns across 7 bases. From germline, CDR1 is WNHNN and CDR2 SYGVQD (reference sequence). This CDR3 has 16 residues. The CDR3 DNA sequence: TGCGCCAGCAGTGACGCCGGGCAGGGGGTGGGCAATGACCAGTTCTTC. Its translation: CASSDAGQGVGNDQFF.

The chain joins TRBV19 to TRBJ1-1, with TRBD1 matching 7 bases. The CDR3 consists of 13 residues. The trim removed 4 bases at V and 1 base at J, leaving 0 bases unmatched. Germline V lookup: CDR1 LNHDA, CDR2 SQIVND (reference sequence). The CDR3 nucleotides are TGTGCCAGTAGTAACAGGGGGAACACTGAAGCTTTCTTT. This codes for CASSNRGNTEAFF. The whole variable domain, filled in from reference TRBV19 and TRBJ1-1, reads DGGITQSPKYLFRKEGQNVTLSCEQNLNHDAMYWYRQDPGQGLRLIYYSQIVNDFQKGDIAEGYSVSREKKESFPLTVTSAQKNPTAFYLCASSNRGNTEAFFGQGTRLTVV.

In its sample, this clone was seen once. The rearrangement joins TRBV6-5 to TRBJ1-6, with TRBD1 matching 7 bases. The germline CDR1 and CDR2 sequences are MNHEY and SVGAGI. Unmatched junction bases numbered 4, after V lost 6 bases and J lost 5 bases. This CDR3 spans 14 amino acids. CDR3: CASSIGTDNSPLHF. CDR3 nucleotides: TGTGCCAGCAGCATTGGGACAGATAATTCACCCCTCCACTTT.

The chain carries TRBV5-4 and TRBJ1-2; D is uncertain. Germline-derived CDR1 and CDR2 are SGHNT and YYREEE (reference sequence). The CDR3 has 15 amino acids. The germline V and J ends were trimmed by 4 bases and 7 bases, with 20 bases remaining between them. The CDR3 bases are TGTGCCAGCAGCCCAATTGAGACACGTTCGGTTGGCTACACCTTC. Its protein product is CASSPIETRSVGYTF.

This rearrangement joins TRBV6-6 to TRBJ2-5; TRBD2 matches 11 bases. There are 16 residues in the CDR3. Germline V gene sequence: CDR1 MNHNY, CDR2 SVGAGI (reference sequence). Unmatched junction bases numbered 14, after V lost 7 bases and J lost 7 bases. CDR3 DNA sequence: TGTGCCAGCAACAGACTAGCGGGAAATCAAGGGGGGACCCAGTACTTC. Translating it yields CASNRLAGNQGGTQYF.

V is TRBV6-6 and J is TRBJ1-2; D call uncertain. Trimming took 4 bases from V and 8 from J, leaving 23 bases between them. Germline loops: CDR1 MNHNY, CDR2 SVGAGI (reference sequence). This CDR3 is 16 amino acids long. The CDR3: CASSSHDRSSVRGYTF. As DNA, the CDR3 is TGTGCCAGCAGTTCCCATGACCGGTCTTCCGTCCGGGGCTACACCTTC.

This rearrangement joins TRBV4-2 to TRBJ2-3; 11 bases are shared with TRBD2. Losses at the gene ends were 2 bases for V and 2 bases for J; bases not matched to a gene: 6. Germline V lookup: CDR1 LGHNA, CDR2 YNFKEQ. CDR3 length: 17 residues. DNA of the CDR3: TGTGCCAGCAGCCAAATCCCGACTAGCGGGGTCACAGATACGCAGTATTTT. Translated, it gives CASSQIPTSGVTDTQYF.

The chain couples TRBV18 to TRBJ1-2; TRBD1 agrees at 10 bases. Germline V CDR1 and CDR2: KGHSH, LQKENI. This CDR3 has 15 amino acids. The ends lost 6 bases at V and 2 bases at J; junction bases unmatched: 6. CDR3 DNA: TGTGCCAGCTCCCCGTTGACAGGGGGCAACTATGGCTACACCTTC. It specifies CASSPLTGGNYGYTF.

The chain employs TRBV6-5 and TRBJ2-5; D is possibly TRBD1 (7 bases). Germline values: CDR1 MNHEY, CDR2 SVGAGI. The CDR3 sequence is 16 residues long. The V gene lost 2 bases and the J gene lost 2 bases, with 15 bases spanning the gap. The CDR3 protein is CASSYESGGGQETQYF. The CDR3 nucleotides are TGTGCCAGCAGTTACGAGTCAGGGGGAGGACAAGAGACCCAGTACTTC.